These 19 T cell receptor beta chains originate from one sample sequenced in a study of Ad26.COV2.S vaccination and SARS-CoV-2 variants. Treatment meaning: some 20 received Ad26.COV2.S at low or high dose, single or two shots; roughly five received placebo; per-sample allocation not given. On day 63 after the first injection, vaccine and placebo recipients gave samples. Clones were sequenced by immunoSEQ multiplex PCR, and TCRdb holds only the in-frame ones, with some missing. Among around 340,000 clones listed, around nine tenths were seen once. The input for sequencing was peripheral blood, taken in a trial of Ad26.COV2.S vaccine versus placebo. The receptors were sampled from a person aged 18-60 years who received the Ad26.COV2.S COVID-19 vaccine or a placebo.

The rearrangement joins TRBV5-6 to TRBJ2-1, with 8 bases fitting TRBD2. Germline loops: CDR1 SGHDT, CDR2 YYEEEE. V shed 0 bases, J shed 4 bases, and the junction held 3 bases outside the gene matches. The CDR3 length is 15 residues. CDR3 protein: CASSLASGFYNEQFF. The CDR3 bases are TGTGCCAGCAGCTTGGCTAGCGGGTTTTACAATGAGCAGTTCTTC. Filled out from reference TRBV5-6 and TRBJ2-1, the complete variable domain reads DAGVTQSPTHLIKTRGQQVTLRCSPKSGHDTVSWYQQALGQGPQFIFQYYEEEERQRGNFPDRFSGHQFPNYSSELNVNALLLGDSALYLCASSLASGFYNEQFFGPGTRLTVL.

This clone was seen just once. In DNA, the CDR3 is TGTGCCAGCAGGGAAGACAGGGGGGGGACTTACGAGCAGTACTTC. Its translation is CASREDRGGTYEQYF. The gene calls are TRBV28 and TRBJ2-7; 9 bases are shared with TRBD1. Germline V gene data show CDR1 as MDHEN and CDR2 as SYDVKM. The J segment lost 4 bases and the V segment lost 6 bases, leaving 10 bases of the junction unmatched. There are 15 residues in the CDR3.

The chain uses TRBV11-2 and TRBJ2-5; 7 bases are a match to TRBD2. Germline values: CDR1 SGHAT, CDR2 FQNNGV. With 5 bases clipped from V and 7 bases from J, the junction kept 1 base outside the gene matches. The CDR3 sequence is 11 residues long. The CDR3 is CASSPGGTQYF. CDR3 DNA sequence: TGTGCCAGCAGCCCGGGAGGGACCCAGTACTTC. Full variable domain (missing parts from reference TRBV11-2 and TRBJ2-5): EAGVAQSPRYKIIEKRQSVAFWCNPISGHATLYWYQQILGQGPKLLIQFQNNGVVDDSQLPKDRFSAERLKGVDSTLKIQPAKLEDSAVYLCASSPGGTQYFGPGTRLLVL.

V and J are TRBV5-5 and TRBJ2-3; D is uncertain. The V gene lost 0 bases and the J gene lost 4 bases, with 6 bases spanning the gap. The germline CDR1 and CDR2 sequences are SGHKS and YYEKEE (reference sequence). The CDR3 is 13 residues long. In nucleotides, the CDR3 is TGTGCCAGCAGCTTGGGCAGCGCAGATACGCAGTATTTT. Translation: CASSLGSADTQYF.

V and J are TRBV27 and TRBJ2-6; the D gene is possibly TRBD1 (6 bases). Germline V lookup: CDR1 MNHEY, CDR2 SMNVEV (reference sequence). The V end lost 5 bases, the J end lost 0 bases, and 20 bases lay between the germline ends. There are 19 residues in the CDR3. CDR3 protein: CASSRPPGTLSSGANVLTF. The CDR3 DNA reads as TGTGCCAGCAGTAGGCCGCCCGGGACACTGAGCTCTGGGGCCAACGTCCTGACTTTC.

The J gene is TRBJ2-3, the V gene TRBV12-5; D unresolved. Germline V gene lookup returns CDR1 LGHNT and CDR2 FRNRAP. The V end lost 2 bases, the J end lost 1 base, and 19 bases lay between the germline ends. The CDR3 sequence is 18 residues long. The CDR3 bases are TGTGCTAGTGGTTTGACTTCCCCGGCTGGGTTCCGCACAGATACGCAGTATTTT. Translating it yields CASGLTSPAGFRTDTQYF.

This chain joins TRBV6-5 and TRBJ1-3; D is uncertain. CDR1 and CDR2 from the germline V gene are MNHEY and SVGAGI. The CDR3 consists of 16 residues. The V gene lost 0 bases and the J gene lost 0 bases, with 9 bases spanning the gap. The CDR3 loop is CASSYSRYSSGNTIYF. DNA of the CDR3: TGTGCCAGCAGTTACTCCCGGTATTCCTCTGGAAACACCATATATTTT.

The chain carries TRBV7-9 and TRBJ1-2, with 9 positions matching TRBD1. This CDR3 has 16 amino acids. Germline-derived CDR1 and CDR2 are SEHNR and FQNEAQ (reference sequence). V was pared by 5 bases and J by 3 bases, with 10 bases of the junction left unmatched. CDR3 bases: TGTGCCAGCAGCCCTATTCCCTGGACAGGGGACTATGGCTACACCTTC. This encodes CASSPIPWTGDYGYTF.

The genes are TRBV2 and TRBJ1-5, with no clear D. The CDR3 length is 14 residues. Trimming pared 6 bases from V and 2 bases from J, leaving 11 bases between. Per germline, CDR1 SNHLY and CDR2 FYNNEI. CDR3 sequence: CASSPPGGNQPQHF. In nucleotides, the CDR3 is TGTGCCAGCAGCCCTCCCGGGGGCAATCAGCCCCAGCATTTT.

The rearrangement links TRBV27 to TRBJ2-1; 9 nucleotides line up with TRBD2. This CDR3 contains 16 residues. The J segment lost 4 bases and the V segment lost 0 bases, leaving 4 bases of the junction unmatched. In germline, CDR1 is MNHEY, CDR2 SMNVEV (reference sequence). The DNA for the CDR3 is TGTGCCAGCAGTTTATCCCCTAGCGGGGTATACAATGAGCAGTTCTTC. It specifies CASSLSPSGVYNEQFF.

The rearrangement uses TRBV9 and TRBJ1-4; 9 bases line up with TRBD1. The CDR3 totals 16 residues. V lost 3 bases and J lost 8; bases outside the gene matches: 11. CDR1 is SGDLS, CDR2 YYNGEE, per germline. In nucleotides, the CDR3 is TGTGCCAGCAGCGCAACGGACAGGGGATTAGGCGAAAAACTGTTTTTT. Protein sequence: CASSATDRGLGEKLFF.

CDR3 in DNA: TGCGCCAGCAGCCAAGGACTATCGGACAGGGGGACGAGCGGGGAGCTGTTTTTT. Its translation is CASSQGLSDRGTSGELFF. The V and J genes are TRBV4-3 and TRBJ2-2; 10 nucleotides agree with TRBD1. This CDR3 has 18 amino acids. From germline, CDR1 is LGHNA and CDR2 YSLEER. The junction had 12 bases not matched to a gene; V was cut back by 1 base and J by 7 bases.

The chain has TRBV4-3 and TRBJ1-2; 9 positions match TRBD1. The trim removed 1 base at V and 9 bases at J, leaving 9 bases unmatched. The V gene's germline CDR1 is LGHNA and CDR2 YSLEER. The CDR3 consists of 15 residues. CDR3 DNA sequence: TGCGCCAGCAGCCAAGCAGCGGGACAGGGTATTAGCTACACCTTC. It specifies CASSQAAGQGISYTF.

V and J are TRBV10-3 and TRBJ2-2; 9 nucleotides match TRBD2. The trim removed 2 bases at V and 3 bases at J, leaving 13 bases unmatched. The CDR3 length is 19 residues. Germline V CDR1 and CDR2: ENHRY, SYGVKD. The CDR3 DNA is TGTGCCATCAGTGAGGATCAGGGCCTGCGGGAGGGCGACACCGGGGAGCTGTTTTTT. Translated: CAISEDQGLREGDTGELFF.

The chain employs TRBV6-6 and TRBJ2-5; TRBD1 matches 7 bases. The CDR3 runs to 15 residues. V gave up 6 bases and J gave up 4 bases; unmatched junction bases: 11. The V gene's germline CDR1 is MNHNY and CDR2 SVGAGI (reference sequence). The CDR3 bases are TGTGCCAGCAGGGGAAGGACAGGCAAGGCAGAGACCCAGTACTTC. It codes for CASRGRTGKAETQYF.

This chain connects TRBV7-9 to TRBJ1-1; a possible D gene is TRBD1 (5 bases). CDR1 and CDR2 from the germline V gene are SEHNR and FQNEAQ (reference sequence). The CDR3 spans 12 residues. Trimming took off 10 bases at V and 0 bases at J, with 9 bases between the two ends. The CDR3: CAIGTVNTEAFF. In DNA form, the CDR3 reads TGTGCCATAGGGACGGTGAACACTGAAGCTTTCTTT.

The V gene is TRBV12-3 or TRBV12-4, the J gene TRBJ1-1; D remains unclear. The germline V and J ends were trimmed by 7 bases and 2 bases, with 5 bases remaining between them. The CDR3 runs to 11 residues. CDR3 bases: TGTGCCAGCACCTATAACACTGAAGCTTTCTTT. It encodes CASTYNTEAFF.

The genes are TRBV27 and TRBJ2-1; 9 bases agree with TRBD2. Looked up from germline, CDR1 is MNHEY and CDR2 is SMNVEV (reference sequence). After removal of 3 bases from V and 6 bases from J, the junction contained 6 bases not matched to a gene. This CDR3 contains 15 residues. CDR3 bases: TGTGCCAGCAGTTTCGGGCTAGCGGGACTCAATGAGCAGTTCTTC. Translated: CASSFGLAGLNEQFF.

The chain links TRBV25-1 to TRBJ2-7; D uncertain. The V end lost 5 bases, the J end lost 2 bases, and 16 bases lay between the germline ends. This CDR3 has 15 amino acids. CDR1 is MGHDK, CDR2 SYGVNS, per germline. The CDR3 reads CASSSHPNRTYEQYF. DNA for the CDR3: TGTGCCAGCAGTAGTCACCCCAACAGAACCTACGAGCAGTACTTC.